Sequencing of this T cell receptor beta chain was carried out in a study of T-cell memory formation after mild COVID-19. With 0 bases removed from V and 5 bases from J, the gap between germline ends came to 5 bases. Germline CDR1 is SGHRS and CDR2 is YFSETQ. The CDR3 has 12 amino acids. Constant-segment-primed 5'RACE gave TCR alpha and TCR beta cDNA libraries with sample barcodes and UMIs. One entry per CDR3 protein results from TCRdb running MiXCR on the 5' RACE reads. The sample has under 400,000 distinct CDR3 sequences; approximately 29% are singletons. The sample holds many counts of this clonotype.

The source material was PBMCs or a T cell subset sorted from them (not recorded which). The J gene is TRBJ1-2, the V gene TRBV5-1; D call uncertain. This receptor was obtained from an adult woman who had mild COVID-19 (a few samples of this study predate the infection). Cell type and time point are not known. CDR3 residues: CASSLDGYGYTF. The DNA for the CDR3 is TGCGCCAGCAGCTTGGACGGGTATGGCTACACCTTC.